The clone carrying this T cell receptor (beta chain) was seen a handful of times. Its antigen is currently unknown. Isolation of naive CD8 T cells was achieved by sorting on a CD8+CD4-CCR7+CD45RA+ phenotype. TCRdb passed the PCR reads through MiXCR, listing each CDR3 protein once. The sample consists of about 500,000 distinct CDR3 sequences, about 26% of them appearing once. The sample is drawn from a study of molecular identifiers for immune sequencing clone quantification. The wider study: Five aliquots were made in replicates from the RNA of approximately 20,000 or 98,000 naive CD8 cells, and four were sequenced.

Study results and caveats: Barcode collisions between identical TCR molecules could shrink estimates of highly expanded clone sizes. Jurkat TCR RNA spiked in from one cell (amid some 1.1 million naive cells) was reportedly detectable.

This CDR3 region has 23 residues. Sequenced sample: naive CD8+ T cells from blood, with Jurkat cell RNA spiked in. Subset denoted: FACS-sorted CD8+CD4-CCR7+CD45RA+ naive T cells. This TCR was sampled from a human donor in good health. Some libraries in this study had Jurkat cell RNA spiked in. The chain couples TRBV21-1 to TRBJ1-5; whether TRBD1, the table's D call, matches the DNA was not checked. TRBV21-1 is deemed a pseudogene. The CDR3 reads CASSKQMGGRDTERAYSNQPQHF. In DNA, the CDR3 is TGTGCCAGCAGCAAACAGATGGGGGGCCGGGACACCGAAAGAGCCTATAGCAATCAGCCCCAGCATTTT.